What follows are 21 T cell receptor beta chains derived from one specimen sequenced in a study of blood T cell repertoires in COVID-19. The repertoire was sequenced with immunoSEQ multiplex PCR; TCRdb's copy has only in-frame clones and lacks some. The repertoire has about 32,000 clones, 90% of them found once; the top ten carry roughly 0.99%. Sequencing used peripheral blood. The receptors stem from a man between 70 and 80 years old with active or convalescent COVID-19.

V gene TRBV28 combines with J gene TRBJ2-7; tentative D call: TRBD2 (6 bases). The CDR3 sequence is 14 residues long. Trimming stripped 3 bases from V and 6 bases from J, with 15 bases between. The germline V gene has CDR1 MDHEN and CDR2 SYDVKM. Here the CDR3 reads CASSFGTPEGEQYF. CDR3 DNA sequence: TGTGCCAGCAGTTTCGGCACCCCGGAGGGCGAGCAGTACTTC.

V usage is TRBV19 and J usage is TRBJ1-1, with unresolved D. Trimming shortened V by 6 bases and J by 4 bases, and 12 bases separated the two germline ends. The CDR3 extends over 13 amino acids. The germline V gene encodes CDR1 LNHDA and CDR2 SQIVND (reference sequence). CDR3 amino acids: CASRFTHSTEAFF. For the CDR3, the DNA is TGTGCCAGTAGATTTACACATTCCACTGAAGCTTTCTTT.

In its sample, this clone was seen once. The CDR3 bases are TGCGCCAGCAGCTTGGTCGGGGGAATCCAAGAGACCCAGTACTTC. Its translation is CASSLVGGIQETQYF. V is TRBV5-1 and J is TRBJ2-5; maybe TRBD2 (6 bases). Germline V gene data show CDR1 as SGHRS and CDR2 as YFSETQ. There are 15 residues in the CDR3. V was clipped by 0 bases and J by 1 base, with 10 bases between them.

The CDR3 region has the DNA TGTGCCAGTAGTATCCACAGGGATCAGCCCCAGCATTTT. Its protein product is CASSIHRDQPQHF. The genes are TRBV19 and TRBJ1-5; D is perhaps TRBD1 (6 bases). Trimming took off 3 bases at V and 5 bases at J, with 8 bases between the two ends. The V gene's germline CDR1 is LNHDA and CDR2 SQIVND (reference sequence). This CDR3 has 13 residues.

V is TRBV7-2 and J is TRBJ2-7; 9 bases match TRBD2. With V trimmed by 1 base and J by 4 bases, 2 bases remained unmatched. Germline lookup yields CDR1 SGHTA and CDR2 FQGNSA. CDR3 length: 14 amino acids. Here the CDR3 DNA reads TGTGCCAGCAGCTTAGAGCTAGCGGGGTACGAGCAGTACTTC. Translating it yields CASSLELAGYEQYF.

This chain uses TRBV11-2 with TRBJ1-1; the D gene is possibly TRBD1 (5 bases). The CDR3 loop spans 14 amino acids. V lost 5 bases to trimming and J lost 4 bases, with 14 bases between them. The germline CDR1 and CDR2 sequences are SGHAT and FQNNGV. DNA for the CDR3: TGTGCCAGCAGCCTTCTTATAGGGGCCACTGAAGCTTTCTTT. As protein: CASSLLIGATEAFF.

The chain couples TRBV5-1 to TRBJ2-2; maybe TRBD2 (6 bases). The CDR3 runs 16 residues. The V end lost 4 bases, the J end lost 5 bases, and 18 bases lay between the germline ends. In germline, CDR1 is SGHRS, CDR2 YFSETQ. CDR3 coding DNA: TGCGCCAGCAGCGAGCAGACTAGTACGGTAACCGGGGAGCTGTTTTTT. Protein: CASSEQTSTVTGELFF.

The chain uses TRBV6-5 and TRBJ1-1; the D gene is possibly TRBD1 (6 bases). CDR1 and CDR2 from the germline V gene are MNHEY and SVGAGI. V gave up 5 bases and J gave up 4 bases, with 8 bases separating them. This CDR3 contains 12 residues. In DNA form, the CDR3 reads TGTGCCAGCAGTCAGGGGCGCACTGAAGCTTTCTTT. Protein product: CASSQGRTEAFF.

This clone was observed a single time. The chain combines TRBV19 with TRBJ1-2; TRBD1 might be the D (5 bases). The germline V and J ends were trimmed by 3 bases and 4 bases, with 21 bases remaining between them. This CDR3 comprises 17 residues. Germline V lookup: CDR1 LNHDA, CDR2 SQIVND (reference sequence). The CDR3 loop is CASSITAASGTSYGYTF. CDR3 bases: TGTGCCAGTAGTATTACGGCGGCTAGCGGGACTAGCTATGGCTACACCTTC.

This clone was recorded a few times. The CDR3 protein is CASSLPGQGQRGAFF. The CDR3 DNA sequence: TGCGCCAGCAGCTTACCGGGACAGGGTCAAAGGGGAGCTTTCTTT. This chain uses TRBV5-1 with TRBJ1-1; 9 nucleotides align to TRBD1. V gave up 2 bases and J gave up 10 bases; unmatched junction bases: 12. CDR1 is SGHRS and CDR2 is YFSETQ in the germline V gene. The CDR3 length is 15 residues.

This chain connects TRBV5-1 to TRBJ2-5; D may be TRBD1 (5 bases). The CDR3 contains 14 residues. V was trimmed by 0 bases and J by 0 bases, leaving 6 bases between them. Germline loops: CDR1 SGHRS, CDR2 YFSETQ. CDR3 residues: CASSLAGYQETQYF. The CDR3, as DNA: TGCGCCAGCAGCTTGGCAGGGTACCAAGAGACCCAGTACTTC.

The chain couples TRBV28 to TRBJ2-1, with 12 bases identical to TRBD2. J lost 6 bases, V lost 5 bases, and 11 bases had no gene match. The CDR3 totals 17 residues. The germline V gene encodes CDR1 MDHEN and CDR2 SYDVKM. CDR3 DNA: TGTGCCAGCAGTCCCAACTCCGGACTAGCGGGGCCCAATGAGCAGTTCTTC. It codes for CASSPNSGLAGPNEQFF.

J is TRBJ2-5 and V is TRBV6-4, with 7 nucleotides matching TRBD2. V was pared by 8 bases and J by 1 base, with 19 bases of the junction left unmatched. Germline V gene data show CDR1 as MRHNA and CDR2 as SNTAGT. The CDR3 length is 18 residues. CDR3 bases: TGTGCCAGCCCCCCCCCAGTACTAGCGCGCCCAACCCAAGAGACCCAGTACTTC. Translated: CASPPPVLARPTQETQYF.

This chain links TRBV4-2 with TRBJ2-7; a weak D match, TRBD1 (5 bases). Germline lookup yields CDR1 LGHNA and CDR2 YNFKEQ. The CDR3 totals 16 residues. Trimming removed 1 base at V and 2 bases at J, with 15 bases between. This CDR3 is CASSQASGQTTYEQYF. The CDR3 DNA sequence: TGTGCCAGCAGCCAAGCCTCAGGGCAAACAACCTACGAGCAGTACTTC.

V usage is TRBV27 and J usage is TRBJ2-7, with D maybe TRBD2 (5 bases). Deletions cut 7 bases from V and 6 bases from J, with 25 bases between. The CDR3 loop spans 16 amino acids. From germline, CDR1 is MNHEY and CDR2 SMNVEV (reference sequence). The CDR3 is CASTRRGTGLWSEQYF. The CDR3 nucleotides are TGTGCCAGCACCCGACGGGGAACGGGCCTGTGGTCCGAGCAGTACTTC.

The chain recombines TRBV7-9 with TRBJ2-1; a weak D match, TRBD2 (7 bases). Trimming stripped 9 bases from V and 6 bases from J, with 9 bases between. Germline CDR1 and CDR2: SEHNR and FQNEAQ (reference sequence). This CDR3 region has 11 residues. The CDR3 DNA reads as TGTGCCAGGGGGGGGGCCAATGAGCAGTTCTTC. Its translation is CARGGANEQFF.

The genes are TRBV10-2 and TRBJ2-5; 7 bases are a match to TRBD2. The CDR3 sequence is 16 residues long. Germline V CDR1 and CDR2: WSHSY, SAAADI. Trimming removed 6 bases from V and 5 bases from J; junction bases left unmatched: 15. The CDR3 loop reads CASRNPLGREGETQYF. CDR3 sequence (DNA): TGCGCCAGCAGGAACCCCCTCGGCAGGGAGGGGGAGACCCAGTACTTC.

The rearrangement links TRBV30 to TRBJ1-5; D gene unclear. V was shortened by 0 bases and J by 0 bases, with 6 bases between the two germline ends. Germline-derived CDR1 and CDR2 are GTSNPN and SVGIG (reference sequence). The CDR3 has 14 amino acids. For the CDR3, the DNA is TGTGCCTGGAGTGTACGGTATAGCAATCAGCCCCAGCATTTT. Protein: CAWSVRYSNQPQHF.

Details on this clone: The sample holds other DNA sequences that translate to the same CDR3. V and J are TRBV7-2 and TRBJ1-1, with a weak D call TRBD1 (5 bases). Trimming left V 3 bases short and J 5 bases short, with 7 bases between. The CDR3 totals 12 residues. Per the germline V gene, CDR1 is SGHTA and CDR2 is FQGNSA. CDR3 coding DNA: TGTGCCAGCAGCTTCAGGGAAACTGAAGCTTTCTTT. Translating it yields CASSFRETEAFF.

Only a few counts were recorded for this clone. The chain joins TRBV12-5 to TRBJ1-4, with no clear D. Between the trimmed V and J ends, which lost 1 base and 8 bases, there was a span of 14 bases. There are 15 residues in the CDR3. Germline V gene data show CDR1 as LGHNT and CDR2 as FRNRAP. The CDR3 sequence is CASGLGTRSGEKLFF. The CDR3 region has the DNA TGTGCTAGTGGTTTGGGGACCCGATCGGGGGAAAAACTGTTTTTT.

The V call is TRBV25-1, the J call TRBJ1-2; D is uncertain. The V end lost 6 bases, the J end lost 7 bases, and 18 bases lay between the germline ends. This CDR3 region has 14 residues. Germline V gives CDR1 MGHDK, CDR2 SYGVNS. CDR3 residues: CASSVRHGSGGYTF. The CDR3 DNA reads as TGTGCCAGCAGCGTCCGGCACGGGTCTGGTGGCTACACCTTC.